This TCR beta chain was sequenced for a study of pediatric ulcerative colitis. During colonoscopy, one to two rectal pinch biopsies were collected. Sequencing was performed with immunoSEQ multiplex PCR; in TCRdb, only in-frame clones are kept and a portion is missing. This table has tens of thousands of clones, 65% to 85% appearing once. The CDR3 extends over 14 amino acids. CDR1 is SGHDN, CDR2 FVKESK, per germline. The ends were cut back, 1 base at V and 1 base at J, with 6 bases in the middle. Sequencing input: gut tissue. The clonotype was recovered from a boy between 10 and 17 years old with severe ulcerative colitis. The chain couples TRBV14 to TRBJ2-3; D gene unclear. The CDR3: CASSQGQGTDTQYF. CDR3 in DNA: TGTGCCAGCAGCCAAGGGCAGGGCACAGATACGCAGTATTTT. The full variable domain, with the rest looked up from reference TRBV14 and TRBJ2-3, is EAGVTQFPSHSVIEKGQTVTLRCDPISGHDNLYWYRRVMGKEIKFLLHFVKESKQDESGMPNNRFLAERTGGTYSTLKVQPAELEDSGVYFCASSQGQGTDTQYFGPGTRLTVL.